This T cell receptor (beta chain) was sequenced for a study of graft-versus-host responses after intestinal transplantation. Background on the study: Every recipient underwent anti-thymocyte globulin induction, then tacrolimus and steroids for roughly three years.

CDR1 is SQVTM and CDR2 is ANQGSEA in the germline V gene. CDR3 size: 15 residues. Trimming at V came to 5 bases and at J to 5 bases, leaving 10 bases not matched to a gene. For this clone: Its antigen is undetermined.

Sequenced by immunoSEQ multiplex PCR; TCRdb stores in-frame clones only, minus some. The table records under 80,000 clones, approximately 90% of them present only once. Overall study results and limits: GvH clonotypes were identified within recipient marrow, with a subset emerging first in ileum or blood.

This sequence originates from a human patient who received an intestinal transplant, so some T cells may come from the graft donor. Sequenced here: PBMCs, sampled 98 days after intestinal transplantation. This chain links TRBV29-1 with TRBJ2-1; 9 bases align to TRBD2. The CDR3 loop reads CSVPLGGGVDNEQFF. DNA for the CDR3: TGCAGCGTTCCCTTGGGCGGGGGGGTCGACAATGAGCAGTTCTTC.